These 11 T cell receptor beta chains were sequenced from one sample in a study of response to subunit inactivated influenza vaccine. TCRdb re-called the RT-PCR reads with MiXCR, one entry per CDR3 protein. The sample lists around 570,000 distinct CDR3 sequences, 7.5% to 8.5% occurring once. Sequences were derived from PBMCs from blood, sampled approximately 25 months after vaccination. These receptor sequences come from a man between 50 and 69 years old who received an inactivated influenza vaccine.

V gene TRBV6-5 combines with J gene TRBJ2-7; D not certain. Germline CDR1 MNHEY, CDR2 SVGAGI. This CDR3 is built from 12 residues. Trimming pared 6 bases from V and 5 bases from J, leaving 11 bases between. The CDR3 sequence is CASSMGLNEQYF. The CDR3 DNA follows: TGTGCCAGCAGCATGGGTCTTAACGAGCAGTACTTC.

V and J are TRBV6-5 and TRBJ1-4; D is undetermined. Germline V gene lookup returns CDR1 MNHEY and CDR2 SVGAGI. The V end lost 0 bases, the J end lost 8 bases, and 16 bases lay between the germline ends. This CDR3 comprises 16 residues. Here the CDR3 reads CASSYSIQTLGEKLFF. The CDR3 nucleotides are TGTGCCAGCAGTTACTCGATCCAGACGCTAGGGGAAAAACTGTTTTTT.

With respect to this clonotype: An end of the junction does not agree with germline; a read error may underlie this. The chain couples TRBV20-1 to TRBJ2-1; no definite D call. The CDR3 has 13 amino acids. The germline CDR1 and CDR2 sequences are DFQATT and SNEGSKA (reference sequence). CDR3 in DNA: TGCATTGCTAGGCAGGCGGCGTACAATGAGCAGTTCTTC. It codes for CIARQAAYNEQFF.

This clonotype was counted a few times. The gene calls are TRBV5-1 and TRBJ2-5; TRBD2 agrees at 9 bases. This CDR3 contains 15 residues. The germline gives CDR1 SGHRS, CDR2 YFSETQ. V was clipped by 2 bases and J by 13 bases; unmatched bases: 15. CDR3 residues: CASSLQPGLAAAGYF. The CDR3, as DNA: TGCGCCAGCAGCTTACAACCGGGACTAGCAGCCGCCGGGTACTTC.

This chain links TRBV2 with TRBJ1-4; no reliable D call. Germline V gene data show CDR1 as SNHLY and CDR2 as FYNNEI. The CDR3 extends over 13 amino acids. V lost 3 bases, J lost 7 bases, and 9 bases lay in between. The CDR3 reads CASSEGTAEKLFF. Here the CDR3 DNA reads TGTGCCAGCAGTGAGGGAACGGCTGAAAAACTGTTTTTT.

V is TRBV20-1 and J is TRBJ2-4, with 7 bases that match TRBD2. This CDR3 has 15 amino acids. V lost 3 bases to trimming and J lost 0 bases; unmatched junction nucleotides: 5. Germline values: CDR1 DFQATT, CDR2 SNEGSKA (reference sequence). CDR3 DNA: TGCAGTGCTAGCGCGGGAGCGCTAGCCAAAAACATTCAGTACTTC. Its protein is CSASAGALAKNIQYF.

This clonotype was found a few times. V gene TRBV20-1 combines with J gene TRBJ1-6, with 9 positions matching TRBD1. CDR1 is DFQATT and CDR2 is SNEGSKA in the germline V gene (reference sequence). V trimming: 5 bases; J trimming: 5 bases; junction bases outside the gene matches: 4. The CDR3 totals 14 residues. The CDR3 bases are TGCAGTGCTGTCGGACAGGGGAATAATTCACCCCTCCACTTT. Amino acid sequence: CSAVGQGNNSPLHF.

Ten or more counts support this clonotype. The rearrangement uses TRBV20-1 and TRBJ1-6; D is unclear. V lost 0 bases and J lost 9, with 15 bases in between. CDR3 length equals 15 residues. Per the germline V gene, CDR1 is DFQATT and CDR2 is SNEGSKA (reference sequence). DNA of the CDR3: TGCAGTGCTAGAGACCCCCGACGTACTTTTTCACCCCTCCACTTT. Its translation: CSARDPRRTFSPLHF.

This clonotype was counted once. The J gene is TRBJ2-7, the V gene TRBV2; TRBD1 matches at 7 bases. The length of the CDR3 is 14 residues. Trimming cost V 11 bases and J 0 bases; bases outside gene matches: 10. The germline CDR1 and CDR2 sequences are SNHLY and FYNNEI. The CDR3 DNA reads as TGTGCCGGGCGACAGGGCATCACCTCCTACGAGCAGTACTTC. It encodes CAGRQGITSYEQYF.

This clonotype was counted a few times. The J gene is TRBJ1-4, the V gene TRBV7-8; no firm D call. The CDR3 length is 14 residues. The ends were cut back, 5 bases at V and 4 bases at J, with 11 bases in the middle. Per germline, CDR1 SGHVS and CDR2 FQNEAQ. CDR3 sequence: CASSTREFNEKLFF. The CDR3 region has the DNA TGTGCCAGCAGCACCCGGGAATTTAATGAAAAACTGTTTTTT.

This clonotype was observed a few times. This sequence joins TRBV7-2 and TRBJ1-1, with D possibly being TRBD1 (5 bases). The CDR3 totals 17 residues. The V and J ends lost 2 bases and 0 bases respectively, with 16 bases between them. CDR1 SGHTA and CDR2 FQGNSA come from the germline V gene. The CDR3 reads CASSLFITGAMNTEAFF. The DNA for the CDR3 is TGTGCCAGCAGCTTATTTATAACAGGTGCCATGAACACTGAAGCTTTCTTT.